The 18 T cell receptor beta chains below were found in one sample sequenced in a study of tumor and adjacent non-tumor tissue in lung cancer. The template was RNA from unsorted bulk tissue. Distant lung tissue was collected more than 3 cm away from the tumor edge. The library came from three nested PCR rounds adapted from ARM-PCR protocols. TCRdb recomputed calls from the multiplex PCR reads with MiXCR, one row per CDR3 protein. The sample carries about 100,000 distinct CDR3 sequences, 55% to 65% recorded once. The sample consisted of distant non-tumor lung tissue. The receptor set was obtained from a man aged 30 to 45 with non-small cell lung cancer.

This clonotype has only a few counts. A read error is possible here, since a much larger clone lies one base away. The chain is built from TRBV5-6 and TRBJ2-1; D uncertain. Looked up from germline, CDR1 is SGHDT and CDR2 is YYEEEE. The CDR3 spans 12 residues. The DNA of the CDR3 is TGTGTCAGCAGCTTAGGACGTAATGAGCAGTTCTTC. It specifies CVSSLGRNEQFF.

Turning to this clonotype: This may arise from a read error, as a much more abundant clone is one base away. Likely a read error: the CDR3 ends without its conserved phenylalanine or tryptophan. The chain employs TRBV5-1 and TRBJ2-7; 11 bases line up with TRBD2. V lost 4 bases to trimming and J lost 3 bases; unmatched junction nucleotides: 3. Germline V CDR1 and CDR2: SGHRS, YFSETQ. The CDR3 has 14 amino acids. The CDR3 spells CASSVGTSGYEQYL. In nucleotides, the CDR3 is TGCGCCAGCAGCGTGGGGACTAGCGGCTACGAGCAGTACCTC.

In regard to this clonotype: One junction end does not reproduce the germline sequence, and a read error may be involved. The CDR3 DNA sequence: TGCAGTGTTCCTCTACTGGGAGGCGACTATGGTTACACCTTC. As protein: CSVPLLGGDYGYTF. This chain connects TRBV20-1 to TRBJ1-2; D ambiguous. Looked up from germline, CDR1 is DFQATT and CDR2 is SNEGSKA (reference sequence). CDR3 length: 14 residues.

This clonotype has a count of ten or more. The CDR3: CASSQDVAVLIYEQYF. CDR3 DNA sequence: TGCGCCAGCAGCCAAGATGTAGCGGTACTTATATACGAGCAGTACTTC. V gene TRBV4-1 combines with J gene TRBJ2-7; perhaps TRBD2 as D (6 bases). The germline V gene encodes CDR1 MGHRA and CDR2 YSYEKL. The CDR3 runs to 16 residues. The ends were cut back, 0 bases at V and 4 bases at J, with 16 bases in the middle.

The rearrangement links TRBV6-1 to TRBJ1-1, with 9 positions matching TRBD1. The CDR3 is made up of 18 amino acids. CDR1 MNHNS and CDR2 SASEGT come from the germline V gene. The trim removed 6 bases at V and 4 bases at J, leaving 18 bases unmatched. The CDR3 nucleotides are TGTGCCAGCAGCGATACAGGGGGCGTTCCTGCGTGGGTCACTGAAGCTTTCTTT. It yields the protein CASSDTGGVPAWVTEAFF.

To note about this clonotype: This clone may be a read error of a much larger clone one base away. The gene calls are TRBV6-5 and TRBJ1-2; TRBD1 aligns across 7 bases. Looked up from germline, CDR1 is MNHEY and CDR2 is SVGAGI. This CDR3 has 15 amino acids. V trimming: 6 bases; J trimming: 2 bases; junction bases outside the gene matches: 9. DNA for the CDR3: TGTGCCAGCAGACCCCCGACAGGGTGCAACTATGGCTACACCTTC. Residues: CASRPPTGCNYGYTF.

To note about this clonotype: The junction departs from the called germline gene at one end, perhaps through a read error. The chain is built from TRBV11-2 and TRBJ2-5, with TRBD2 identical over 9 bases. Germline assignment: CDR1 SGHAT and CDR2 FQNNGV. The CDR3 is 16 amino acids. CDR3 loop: CASSLGLASREETQDF. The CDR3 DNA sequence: TGTGCCAGCAGCCTAGGACTAGCGTCAAGGGAAGAGACCCAGGACTTC. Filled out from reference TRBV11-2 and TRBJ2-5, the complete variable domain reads EAGVAQSPRYKIIEKRQSVAFWCNPISGHATLYWYQQILGQGPKLLIQFQNNGVVDDSQLPKDRFSAERLKGVDSTLKIQPAKLEDSAVYLCASSLGLASREETQDFGPGTRLLVL.

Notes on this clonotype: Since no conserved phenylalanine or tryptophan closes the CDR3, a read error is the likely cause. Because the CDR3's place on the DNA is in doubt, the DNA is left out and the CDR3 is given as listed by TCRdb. CDR3 residues: CASSQGKWLTEALS. The chain carries TRBV4-3 and TRBJ1-1. The CDR3 adds up to 14 amino acids, both ends counted. Germline values: CDR1 LGHNA, CDR2 YSLEER.

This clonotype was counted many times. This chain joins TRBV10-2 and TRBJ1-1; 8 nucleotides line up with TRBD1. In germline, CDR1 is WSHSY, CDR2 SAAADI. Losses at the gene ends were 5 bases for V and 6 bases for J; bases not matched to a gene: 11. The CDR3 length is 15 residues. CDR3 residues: CASSWTGWGASEAFF. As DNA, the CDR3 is TGCGCCAGCAGTTGGACAGGGTGGGGGGCATCTGAAGCTTTCTTT.

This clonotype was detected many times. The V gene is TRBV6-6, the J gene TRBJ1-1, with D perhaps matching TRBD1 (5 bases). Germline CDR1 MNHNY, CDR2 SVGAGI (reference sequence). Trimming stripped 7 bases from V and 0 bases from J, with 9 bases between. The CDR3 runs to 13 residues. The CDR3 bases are TGTGCCAGCATCAGACAGATGAACACTGAAGCTTTCTTT. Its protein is CASIRQMNTEAFF.

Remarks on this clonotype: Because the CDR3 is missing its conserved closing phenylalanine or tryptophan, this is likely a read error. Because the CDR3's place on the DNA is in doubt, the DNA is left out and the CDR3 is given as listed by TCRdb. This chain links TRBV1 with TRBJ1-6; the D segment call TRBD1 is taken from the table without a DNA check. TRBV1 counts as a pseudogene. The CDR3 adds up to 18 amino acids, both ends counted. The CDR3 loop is CTSTQGVTRSSYNSPLHY.

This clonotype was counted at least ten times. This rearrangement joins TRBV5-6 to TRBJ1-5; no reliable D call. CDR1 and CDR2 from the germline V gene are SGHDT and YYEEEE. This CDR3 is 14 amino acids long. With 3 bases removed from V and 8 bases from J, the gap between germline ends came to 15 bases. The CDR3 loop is CASSSDVTEEPQHF. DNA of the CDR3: TGTGCCAGCAGCTCTGACGTAACAGAAGAGCCCCAGCATTTT.

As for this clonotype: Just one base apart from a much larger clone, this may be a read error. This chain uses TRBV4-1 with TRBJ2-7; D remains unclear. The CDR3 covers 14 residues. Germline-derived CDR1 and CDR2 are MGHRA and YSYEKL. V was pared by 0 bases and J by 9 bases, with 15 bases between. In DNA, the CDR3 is TGCGCCAGCAGCCAAGATGTCATTGATGTGGGGCAGTACTTC. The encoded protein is CASSQDVIDVGQYF.

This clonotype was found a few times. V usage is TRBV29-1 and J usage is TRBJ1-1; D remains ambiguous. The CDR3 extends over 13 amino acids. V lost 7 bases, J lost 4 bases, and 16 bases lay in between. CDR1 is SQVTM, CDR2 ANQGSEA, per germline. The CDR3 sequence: CSGLSVGSTEAFF. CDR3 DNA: TGCAGCGGATTAAGTGTTGGTAGCACTGAAGCTTTCTTT.

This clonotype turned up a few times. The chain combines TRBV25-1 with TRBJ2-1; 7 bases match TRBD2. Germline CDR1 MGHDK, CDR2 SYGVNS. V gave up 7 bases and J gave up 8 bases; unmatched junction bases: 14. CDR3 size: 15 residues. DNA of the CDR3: TGTGCCAGCACCGCCCCTAGCGGCCGACGGGATGAGCAGTTCTTC. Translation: CASTAPSGRRDEQFF.

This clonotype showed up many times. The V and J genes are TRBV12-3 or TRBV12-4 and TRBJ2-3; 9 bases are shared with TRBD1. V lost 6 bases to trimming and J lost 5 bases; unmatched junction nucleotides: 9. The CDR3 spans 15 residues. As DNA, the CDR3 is TGTGCCAGCAGCCCCGGGACAGGGCGAATAGATACGCAGTATTTT. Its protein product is CASSPGTGRIDTQYF.

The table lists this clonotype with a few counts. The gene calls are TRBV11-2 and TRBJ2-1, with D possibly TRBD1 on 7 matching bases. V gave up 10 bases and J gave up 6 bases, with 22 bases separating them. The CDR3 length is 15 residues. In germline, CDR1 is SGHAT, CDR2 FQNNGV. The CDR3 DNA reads TGTGCCATTTCAGGGGGGTGGTATTCCACCAATGAGCAGTTCTTC. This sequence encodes CAISGGWYSTNEQFF.

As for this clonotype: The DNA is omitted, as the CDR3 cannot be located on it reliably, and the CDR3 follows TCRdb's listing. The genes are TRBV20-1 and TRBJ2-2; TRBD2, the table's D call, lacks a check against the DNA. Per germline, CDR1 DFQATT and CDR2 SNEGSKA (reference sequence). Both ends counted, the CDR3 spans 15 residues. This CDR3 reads CSASWGGGSTGEPFF.